The present entry profiles one T cell receptor beta chain with its context. Its antigen specificity is not known. Per-nucleotide qualities are absent, and no much larger clonotype sits a single base away. This sample was included in a study of STAT3 mutations in large granular lymphocyte leukemia (dated by TCRdb to the late 2010s). With respect to the entire study: In roughly half of the longitudinally sequenced T-LGLL patients, canonical activating STAT3 mutations were detected. More than 15 representative T-LGLL cases were selected from an initial cohort of approximately 200 LGL patients for longitudinal TCRbeta and STAT3 sequencing. A couple of patients with natural killer LGL leukemia were also sequenced longitudinally as controls within the study. Over half of the T-LGLL patients were given one or more immunosuppressive therapy regimens, and 40% of those treated had a hematologic response. On average, sequencing was done at around 4 time points per patient, with the number of samplings ranging from 2 to 8. Serial deep sequencing of TCRbeta CDR3 and STAT3 was performed in patients with T-cell large granular lymphocyte leukemia to reconstruct clonal hierarchy and dynamics.

DNA was extracted from blood mononuclear cells, with the same DNA used for both TCR and STAT3 sequencing. Broad study findings and their caveats: Variable intervals between samplings and differing treatment regimens complicated linking therapy response to changes in TCR clonal burden. All T-LGLL patients had at least one immunodominant TCRbeta clonotype, and roughly half had multiple immunodominant subclonotypes. In several patients, dominant TCR clone burden exceeded STAT3 mutant burden, suggesting STAT3 mutation arose secondarily within a pre-expanded clone. TCR clonotype switching after therapy was observed in about 35% of the 18 patients, and all newly emerging clones were found to be STAT3 wild type. Because no samples were available when a clone first appeared, clonal expansion was inferred from samplings taken at other points. Persisting codominant clonotypes in some patients meant a small but highly pathogenic clone may have been missed.

TCRbeta libraries were sequenced on an Illumina MiSeq, and an average of around 41,000 productive templates per sample was obtained. The immunoSEQ assay, which uses multiplex PCR amplification, was used to generate TCRbeta CDR3 libraries. Per the original workflow: Repertoire diversity was calculated as previously defined, and values close to 0 indicated extremely monoclonal samples. The table was pulled from immuneACCESS by TCRdb, which kept in-frame rearrangements only. Such tables lose some clones; where checked, under half of the loss comes from unresolved V genes, and the rest has no known cause. V and J calls and clone size follow that table, whereas D and trimming were derived from the DNA. The sample table records about 1,500 clones; over 55% of these occur just once. Approximately 38% of the sample is held by the ten biggest clonotypes. The TCR originated in a woman in her seventies with T-cell large granular lymphocyte leukemia. Some clones in this sample may be carry-over from other donors' samples. The age is the age at diagnosis. The sequencing input was peripheral blood mononuclear cells.

Read as DNA, the sequence is TGTGCCTGGAGCGGGACTGAATATGGCTACACCTTC. This is translated as CAWSGTEYGYTF. Here the chain combines TRBV30 and TRBJ1-2; a tentative D call is TRBD1 (5 bases match). As encoded in the germline V gene (reference sequence), CDR1 is GTSNPN while CDR2 is SVGIG. The trim is 3 bases for V and 5 bases for J, with a gap of 10 bases between the germline ends. The CDR3 starts with the cysteine, ends with the phenylalanine, and has 12 residues. Only the CDR3 portion is preserved as DNA: 36 bases, with reading frame beginning at the first base.